This T cell receptor (beta chain) was identified during a study of T-cell reconstitution after alpha-beta-depleted transplantation in children. Study-level results: For some patients, TCRbeta diversity was high at day 60 because of recipient T cells and thymic progenitors that survived. Several hundred rapidly expanded clones from non-depleted graft cells reportedly supplied alpha-beta T cells about two months post-transplant. Fresh T-cell production supplied most of the T-cell counts and diversity seen one year after transplant.

The CDR3 spans 15 residues. V gave up 5 bases and J gave up 4 bases; unmatched junction bases: 3. Germline-derived CDR1 and CDR2 are SGHTA and FQGNSA. A TCRbeta library incorporating unique molecular identifiers was prepared. TCRdb ran MiXCR on the PCR reads and lists one entry per CDR3 protein. This sample has around 370,000 distinct CDR3 sequences, with 15% to 20% found just once. A few counts support this clonotype. Its antigen is as yet unknown. The TCR was taken from a male patient between 2 and 10 years old who had a stem cell transplant for acute lymphoblastic leukemia, so the T cells may come from the graft donor. The genes are TRBV7-2 and TRBJ2-2, with 11 bases matching TRBD1. The input for sequencing was PBMCs, mostly from graft donor cells, taken 360 days after TCRalphabeta/CD19-depleted stem cell transplant. CDR3 DNA sequence: TGTGCCAGCAGCCCCGGGACAGGGGGCACCGGGGAGCTGTTTTTT. It codes for CASSPGTGGTGELFF. The entire variable domain, with the rest obtained from reference TRBV7-2 and TRBJ2-2, is as follows: GAGVSQSPSNKVTEKGKDVELRCDPISGHTALYWYRQSLGQGLEFLIYFQGNSAPDKSGLPSDRFSAERTGGSVSTLTIQRTQQEDSAVYLCASSPGTGGTGELFFGEGSRLTVL.